This T cell receptor beta chain was sequenced in a study of T cell responses to AZD1222 COVID-19 vaccine. At the level of the study: Some second doses came at about 4 weeks and others at about 12 weeks; these were pooled.

General observations from the study: Clonal diversity was possibly underestimated; the donors were predominantly white British and more often female. Nearly half of spike-specific TCRs reportedly target unmutated variant regions.

Per the germline V gene, CDR1 is SGHDT and CDR2 is YYEEEE. The CDR3 totals 15 residues. On this clone itself: Antigen unknown. Germline and junction disagree at one end, which may indicate a read error.

TCRdb's copy holds only in-frame clones and misses some; the assay was immunoSEQ multiplex PCR. The data contain about 170,000 clones, around 87% of them seen just once; the ten biggest clones take up approximately 6.9%. The receptor's source is an adult in good health. This chain uses TRBV5-6 with TRBJ1-6, with TRBD1 matching 8 bases. Specimen: peripheral blood, collected on day 0 of AZD1222 vaccination. The chain's CDR3 is CASSLGQGYSSPLHF. The CDR3 DNA is TGTGCCAGCAGCTTGGGACAGGGGTATAGTTCACCCCTCCACTTT.